This T cell receptor delta chain was sequenced in a study of γδ T cells in repeated Plasmodium falciparum infection. Study context: Donors had four controlled P. falciparum NF54 infections over roughly 640 days. Each infection was followed by sampling at 21 days, plus baseline and some pre-infection draws.

TCRdb reprocessed the multiplex PCR reads using CATT. The repertoire includes some 100,000 delta-chain clones, more than 1.4% of them detected once, and 7% to 9.5% sits in the top ten. Findings and limits, study-wide: Vgamma9/Vdelta2+ repertoires stayed stably polyclonal over time and infection. Vdelta2-negative gammadelta repertoires, largely Vdelta1+, seemingly showed infection-driven waves of new clonal selection.

This clone was found many times. As yet, its antigen is unknown. Other nucleotide sequences in the sample specify the same CDR3. The J segment lost 7 bases and the V segment lost 3 bases, leaving 8 bases of the junction unmatched. Germline V gives CDR1 TSWWSYY, CDR2 QGS. CDR3 length equals 16 residues. Gammadelta T cells were flow-sorted from PBMC into Vgamma9/Vdelta2+ and Vdelta2-negative populations for bulk analysis. The TCR comes from a pool of human donors (malaria-infected and uninfected, not separated). The sequenced sample was gamma-delta T cells from blood. The chain employs TRDV1 and TRDJ1; 13 nucleotides agree with TRDD3. The CDR3 protein is CALGEHTGGYASKLIF. CDR3 nucleotides: TGTGCTCTTGGGGAGCATACTGGGGGATACGCAAGTAAACTCATCTTT.